These T cell receptor beta chains were read from a single sample in a study of blood T cell repertoires in COVID-19. Data came from immunoSEQ multiplex PCR; TCRdb stores just in-frame clones and leaves some out. Of hundreds of thousands of clones detected, around 88% appear once; the ten largest clones hold about 4%. Sequencing was performed on PBMCs or T cells enriched from blood (not recorded which). The receptor source for this set is a woman in her twenties or thirties who had been exposed to COVID-19. The CDR3 runs from the conserved cysteine through the conserved F or W. The D gene is left open where the match is weak. Expanded clones are given a class, and other clones once, few, many or no size at all.

j_gene	abundance	d_gene	v_gene	CDR3aa	CDR3nt
TRBJ1-4	.	.	TRBV28	CASKGWATNEKLFF	TGTGCCAGCAAGGGGTGGGCCACTAATGAAAAACTGTTTTTT
TRBJ1-5	.	TRBD1	TRBV2	CAILPRDRGNQPQHF	TGTGCCATCCTACCGAGGGACAGGGGAAATCAGCCCCAGCATTTT
TRBJ1-1	.	.	TRBV4-2	CASSQEFTGRAEAFF	TGTGCCAGCAGCCAAGAATTCACAGGGCGAGCTGAAGCTTTCTTT
TRBJ2-5	.	TRBD1	TRBV28	CASSPTQGGETQYF	TGTGCCAGCAGTCCAACACAGGGGGGAGAGACCCAGTACTTC
TRBJ2-1	.	.	TRBV9	CASSVVGGGKSYNEQFF	TGTGCCAGCAGCGTAGTTGGGGGCGGAAAATCCTACAATGAGCAGTTCTTC
TRBJ2-7	.	.	TRBV4-1	CASSQPVGGGTRGPYEQYF	TGCGCCAGCAGCCAACCCGTTGGCGGGGGCACAAGAGGCCCCTACGAGCAGTACTTC
TRBJ2-7	.	.	TRBV3-1/TRBV3-2	CASSPTPGQGFYEQYF	TGTGCCAGCAGCCCAACACCTGGGCAGGGGTTCTACGAGCAGTACTTC
TRBJ1-5	.	TRBD1	TRBV12-5	CASGSGQGIEQPQHF	TGTGCTAGTGGATCGGGACAGGGCATAGAACAGCCCCAGCATTTT
TRBJ1-2	.	.	TRBV5-1	CASSLEGGPYFFYGYTF	TGCGCCAGCAGCTTGGAAGGGGGTCCCTATTTCTTCTATGGCTACACCTTC
TRBJ1-3	.	TRBD1	TRBV2	CASSYRGDTIYF	TGTGCCAGCAGCTACAGGGGTGACACCATATATTTT
TRBJ1-2	.	.	TRBV19	CASTETGTGYTF	TGTGCCAGTACCGAAACAGGGACTGGCTACACCTTC
TRBJ2-7	.	.	TRBV5-5	CASSRGQTAGEQYF	TGTGCCAGCAGCCGCGGACAGACCGCAGGGGAGCAGTACTTC
TRBJ1-2	few	TRBD1	TRBV7-9	CASRPGQGRSYGYTF	TGTGCCAGCAGACCTGGACAGGGGAGGAGCTATGGCTACACCTTC
TRBJ2-1	.	TRBD2	TRBV18	CASSPGTSYEQFF	TGTGCCAGCTCACCCGGGACTAGCTATGAGCAGTTCTTC
TRBJ2-1	.	TRBD2	TRBV19	CASSMSGGGYYNEQFF	TGTGCCAGTAGTATGTCGGGCGGGGGGTATTACAATGAGCAGTTCTTC
TRBJ2-1	.	TRBD2	TRBV24-1	CATSDLGPGLAGGPQFF	TGTGCCACCAGTGATTTGGGGCCCGGGCTAGCGGGGGGGCCGCAGTTCTTC
TRBJ2-5	.	TRBD1	TRBV19	CASSHSGTGGAGTQYF	TGTGCCAGTAGCCACTCTGGGACAGGGGGCGCGGGGACCCAGTACTTC
TRBJ2-1	.	.	TRBV5-1	CASSLLTGPDEQFF	TGCGCCAGCAGCTTGTTAACAGGGCCGGATGAGCAGTTCTTC
TRBJ2-7	few	.	TRBV3-1/TRBV3-2	CASSQDLQGGHEQYF	TGTGCCAGCAGCCAAGATCTGCAGGGCGGCCACGAGCAGTACTTC
TRBJ1-6	.	.	TRBV3-1/TRBV3-2	CASSPSQASSSPLHF	TGTGCCAGCAGTCCCAGTCAGGCCTCAAGTTCACCCCTCCACTTT
TRBJ1-6	once	TRBD1	TRBV2	CASIGQGPSPLHF	TGTGCCAGCATTGGACAGGGGCCTTCACCCCTCCACTTT
TRBJ2-1	.	TRBD2	TRBV11-2	CASSPGLAGASEQFF	TGTGCCAGCAGCCCCGGACTAGCGGGGGCAAGTGAGCAGTTCTTC
TRBJ1-4	.	TRBD1	TRBV7-7	CASSLVASGGTATNEKLFF	TGTGCTAGCAGCTTAGTCGCCTCAGGGGGTACTGCAACTAATGAAAAACTGTTTTTT
TRBJ1-2	.	.	TRBV6-6	CAARRSYGYTF	TGTGCCGCCAGACGGAGCTATGGCTACACCTTC
TRBJ1-2	.	.	TRBV2	CASRLSDSYGYTF	TGTGCCAGCAGGCTCAGTGATTCATATGGCTACACCTTC
TRBJ2-5	.	TRBD2	TRBV5-1	CASSLVVAGETQYF	TGCGCCAGCAGCTTGGTAGTAGCGGGAGAGACCCAGTACTTC
TRBJ1-2	.	.	TRBV29-1	CSVDLPRGNYGYTF	TGCAGCGTTGATCTGCCCAGGGGTAACTATGGCTACACCTTC
TRBJ1-2	.	.	TRBV6-5	CASSYVGGVGYTF	TGTGCCAGCAGTTACGTAGGAGGGGTTGGCTACACCTTC
TRBJ2-2	.	.	TRBV12-3/TRBV12-4	CASSSSYTGELFF	TGTGCCAGCAGCTCCTCCTACACCGGGGAGCTGTTTTTT
TRBJ2-5	.	TRBD2	TRBV11-3	CASSLTSGGVVRGTQYF	TGTGCCAGCAGCTTGACTAGCGGGGGGGTCGTCCGGGGTACCCAGTACTTC
TRBJ2-5	.	.	TRBV11-2	CASSLARGPQETQYF	TGTGCCAGCAGCTTAGCCAGGGGTCCTCAAGAGACCCAGTACTTC
TRBJ1-4	.	TRBD1	TRBV18	CASSRQGGTNEKLFF	TGTGCCAGCTCACGACAGGGGGGAACTAATGAAAAACTGTTTTTT
TRBJ2-7	.	.	TRBV6-1	CASSEVGGARQYF	TGTGCCAGCAGTGAAGTGGGGGGGGCCAGACAGTACTTC
TRBJ2-7	.	.	TRBV19	CASSKGGEQYF	TGTGCCAGTAGTAAAGGCGGCGAGCAGTACTTC
TRBJ1-2	.	TRBD1	TRBV7-6	CASSSGQAIGPYGYTF	TGTGCCAGCAGCTCAGGACAGGCCATCGGCCCCTATGGCTACACCTTC
TRBJ1-2	.	.	TRBV11-2	CASSLAEGIYGYTF	TGTGCCAGCAGCTTAGCGGAGGGGATCTATGGCTACACCTTC
TRBJ1-2	.	TRBD1	TRBV7-9	CASSSGTVGYGYTF	TGTGCCAGCAGCTCCGGGACAGTAGGTTATGGCTACACCTTC
TRBJ1-2	.	TRBD1	TRBV9	CASSASTGTNYGYTF	TGTGCCAGCAGCGCTTCGACAGGGACTAACTATGGCTACACCTTC
TRBJ1-5	.	.	TRBV7-8	CASSLGRDSNQPQHF	TGTGCCAGCAGCTTAGGTCGGGATAGCAATCAGCCCCAGCATTTT
TRBJ1-5	.	TRBD1	TRBV7-2	CASSLGGQNIQPQHF	TGTGCCAGCAGCTTAGGGGGACAGAATATTCAGCCCCAGCATTTT
TRBJ1-5	.	TRBD1	TRBV29-1	CSVVVGGTGAQPQHF	TGCAGCGTTGTGGTGGGAGGGACAGGGGCTCAGCCCCAGCATTTT
TRBJ1-6	.	TRBD1	TRBV5-5	CASSSRTRGHNSPLHF	TGTGCCAGCAGCTCTCGGACGAGGGGGCATAATTCACCCCTCCACTTT
TRBJ2-7	.	.	TRBV11-2	CASSLASYEQYF	TGTGCCAGCAGCTTAGCCTCGTACGAGCAGTACTTC
TRBJ1-1	.	TRBD1	TRBV5-4	CASSLAHRGNTEAFF	TGTGCCAGCAGCTTGGCCCACAGGGGGAACACTGAAGCTTTCTTT
TRBJ2-1	.	TRBD1	TRBV29-1	CSVPTTGYNEQFF	TGCAGCGTTCCAACGACAGGGTACAATGAGCAGTTCTTC
TRBJ1-4	.	.	TRBV7-9	CASSLGEGTNEKLFF	TGTGCCAGCAGCTTAGGGGAGGGAACTAATGAAAAACTGTTTTTT
TRBJ1-5	.	.	TRBV15	CATSRDDQPQHF	TGTGCCACCAGCAGAGACGATCAGCCCCAGCATTTT
TRBJ2-7	.	.	TRBV5-1	CASSLGQQYEQYF	TGCGCCAGCAGCTTGGGACAGCAGTACGAGCAGTACTTC
TRBJ2-7	.	TRBD1	TRBV19	CASSTRDRYYEQYF	TGTGCCAGTAGTACCAGGGACAGGTACTACGAGCAGTACTTC
TRBJ2-1	once	.	TRBV2	CASSDSEQFF	TGTGCCAGCAGTGACAGTGAGCAGTTCTTC
TRBJ1-4	.	TRBD1	TRBV27	CASSHRGTGLGMEKLFF	TGTGCCAGCAGTCACCGGGGGACAGGGTTGGGTATGGAAAAACTGTTTTTT
TRBJ1-1	.	TRBD1	TRBV3-1/TRBV3-2	CASSHHDRDTEAFF	TGTGCCAGCAGCCACCACGACAGGGACACTGAAGCTTTCTTT